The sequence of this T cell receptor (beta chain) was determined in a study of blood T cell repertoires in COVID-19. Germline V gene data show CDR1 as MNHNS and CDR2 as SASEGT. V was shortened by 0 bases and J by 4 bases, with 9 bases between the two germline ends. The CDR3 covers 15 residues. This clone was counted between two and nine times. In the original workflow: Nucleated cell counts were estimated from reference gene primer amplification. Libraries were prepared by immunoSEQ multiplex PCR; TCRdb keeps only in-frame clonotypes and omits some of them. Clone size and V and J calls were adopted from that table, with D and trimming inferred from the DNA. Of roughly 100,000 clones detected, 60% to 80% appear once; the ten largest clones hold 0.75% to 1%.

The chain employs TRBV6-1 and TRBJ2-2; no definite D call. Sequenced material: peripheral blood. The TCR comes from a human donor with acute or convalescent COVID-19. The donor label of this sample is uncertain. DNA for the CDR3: TGTGCCAGCAGTGAAGCGCAGACACTCACCGGGGAGCTGTTTTTT. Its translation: CASSEAQTLTGELFF.